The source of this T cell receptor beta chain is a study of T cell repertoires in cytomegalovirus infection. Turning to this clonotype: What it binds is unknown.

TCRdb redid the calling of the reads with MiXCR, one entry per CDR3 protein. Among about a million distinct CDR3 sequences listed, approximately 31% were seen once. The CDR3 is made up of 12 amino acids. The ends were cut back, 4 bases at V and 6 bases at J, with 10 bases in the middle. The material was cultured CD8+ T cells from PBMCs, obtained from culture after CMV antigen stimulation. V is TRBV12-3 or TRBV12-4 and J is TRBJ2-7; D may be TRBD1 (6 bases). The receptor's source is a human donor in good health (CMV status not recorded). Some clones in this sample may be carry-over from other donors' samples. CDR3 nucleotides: TGTGCCAGCAGTTGGACAGCGGCCGAGCAGTACTTC. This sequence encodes CASSWTAAEQYF.